Following are 5 T cell receptor beta chains from one sample sequenced in a study of cytomegalovirus exposure and HLA in healthy donors. Clones were read by immunoSEQ multiplex PCR, and TCRdb kept only the in-frame ones, dropping some. The table shows about 360,000 clones, with roughly 88% occurring only once. Sequencing was carried out using PBMCs. The receptors shown here come from a young woman in good health and CMV-seronegative.

The chain couples TRBV5-1 to TRBJ2-4; tentative D call: TRBD2 (6 bases). The CDR3 loop spans 16 amino acids. The V gene lost 4 bases and the J gene lost 9 bases, with 23 bases spanning the gap. The germline V gene encodes CDR1 SGHRS and CDR2 YFSETQ. The CDR3: CASSVGGLQRSGIQYF. DNA for the CDR3: TGCGCCAGCAGCGTGGGGGGACTCCAAAGATCGGGCATTCAGTACTTC.

V is TRBV7-6 and J is TRBJ2-2; 13 positions agree with TRBD2. Germline loops: CDR1 SGHVS, CDR2 FNYEAQ. With V trimmed by 3 bases and J by 5 bases, 6 bases remained unmatched. This CDR3 comprises 17 residues. CDR3 DNA: TGTGCCAGCAGCTTTTGGACTAGCGGGAGAAGTACCGGGGAGCTGTTTTTT. It codes for CASSFWTSGRSTGELFF.

The rearrangement uses TRBV14 and TRBJ2-7, with TRBD2 matching over 10 bases. CDR1 and CDR2 from the germline V gene are SGHDN and FVKESK. The CDR3 loop spans 14 amino acids. J was trimmed by 6 bases and V by 1 base; bases with no gene match: 3. CDR3 residues: CASSQGLAGVEQYF. For the CDR3, the DNA is TGTGCCAGCAGCCAAGGGCTAGCGGGAGTCGAGCAGTACTTC.

This clone came up once. V gene TRBV4-1 combines with J gene TRBJ1-3; weak D call: TRBD1 (5 bases). The V and J ends lost 0 bases and 2 bases respectively, with 11 bases between them. Germline V gives CDR1 MGHRA, CDR2 YSYEKL. The CDR3 is made up of 16 amino acids. The CDR3 region is CASSQEWRGTGNTIYF. CDR3 coding DNA: TGCGCCAGCAGCCAAGAGTGGCGGGGGACTGGAAACACCATATATTTT.

There are a few counts of this clone. The chain has TRBV25-1 and TRBJ2-7, with 9 bases aligning to TRBD2. The CDR3 has 14 residues. Per the germline V gene, CDR1 is MGHDK and CDR2 is SYGVNS. Trimming removed 3 bases from V and 6 bases from J; junction bases left unmatched: 6. CDR3 residues: CASSDAGLAGEQYF. CDR3 nucleotide sequence: TGTGCCAGCAGTGACGCGGGACTAGCTGGCGAGCAGTACTTC.